This T cell receptor (beta chain) comes out of a study of Graves' ophthalmopathy and Graves' hyperthyroidism. Study results and caveats: As the model predicted ophthalmopathy progression, it achieved a sensitivity of nearly 71% and a specificity of around 73%.

V was clipped by 2 bases and J by 1 base, with 8 bases between them. Germline V CDR1 and CDR2: ENHRY, SYGVKD. The CDR3 is 14 residues long. CDR3 regions of TCR beta were amplified from RNA transcripts. The authors performed first-round RT-PCR with HTBI primers and then a second-round multiplex PCR. Each CDR3 protein is one row after TCRdb ran MiXCR on the multiplex PCR reads. This sample has roughly 1.1 million distinct CDR3 sequences, with around a third found just once. This clonotype came up a few times. The antigen remains undetermined. If patients had other autoimmune diseases, uncontrolled infections, pregnancy or lactation, they were excluded.

This TCR came from an adult man with Graves' hyperthyroidism. The source material was peripheral blood or thyroid tissue (not recorded which). The chain couples TRBV10-3 to TRBJ2-5; perhaps D is TRBD1 or TRBD2 (5 bases each). The CDR3 here is CAISEGGSQETQYF. DNA of the CDR3: TGTGCCATCAGTGAGGGGGGTAGCCAAGAGACCCAGTACTTC.